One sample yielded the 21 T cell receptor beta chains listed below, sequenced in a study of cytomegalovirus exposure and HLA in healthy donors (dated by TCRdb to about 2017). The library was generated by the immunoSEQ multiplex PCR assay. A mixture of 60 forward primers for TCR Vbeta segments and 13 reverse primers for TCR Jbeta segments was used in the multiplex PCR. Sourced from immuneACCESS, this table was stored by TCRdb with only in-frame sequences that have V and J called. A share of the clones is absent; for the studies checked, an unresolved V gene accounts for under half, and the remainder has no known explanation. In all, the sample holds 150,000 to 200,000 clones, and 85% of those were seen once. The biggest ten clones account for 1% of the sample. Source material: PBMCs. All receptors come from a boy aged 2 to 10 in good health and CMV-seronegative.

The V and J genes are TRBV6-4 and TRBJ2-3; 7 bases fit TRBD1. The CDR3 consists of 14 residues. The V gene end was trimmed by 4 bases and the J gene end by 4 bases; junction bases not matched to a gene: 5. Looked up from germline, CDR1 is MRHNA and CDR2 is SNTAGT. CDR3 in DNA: TGTGCCAGCAGTGCAATACAGGGGTCAGATACGCAGTATTTT. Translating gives CASSAIQGSDTQYF.

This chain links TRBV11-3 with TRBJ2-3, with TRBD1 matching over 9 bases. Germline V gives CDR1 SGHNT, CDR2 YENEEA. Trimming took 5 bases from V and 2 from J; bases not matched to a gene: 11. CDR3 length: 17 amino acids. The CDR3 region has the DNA TGTGCCAGCAGCGAAGGGGACAGGGTCGGGGCCACAGATACGCAGTATTTT. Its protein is CASSEGDRVGATDTQYF.

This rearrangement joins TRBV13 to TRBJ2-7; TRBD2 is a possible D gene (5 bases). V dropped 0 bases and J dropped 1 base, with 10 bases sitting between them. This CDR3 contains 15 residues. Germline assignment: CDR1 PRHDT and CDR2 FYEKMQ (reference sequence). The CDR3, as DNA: TGTGCCAGCAGCTTAGGGTTTCGGGATTCCTACGAGCAGTACTTC. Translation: CASSLGFRDSYEQYF.

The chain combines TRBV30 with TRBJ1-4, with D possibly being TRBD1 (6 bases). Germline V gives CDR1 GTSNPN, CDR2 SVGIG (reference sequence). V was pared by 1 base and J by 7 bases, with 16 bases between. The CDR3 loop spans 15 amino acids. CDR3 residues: CAWSGYLQGGEKLFF. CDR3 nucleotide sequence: TGTGCCTGGAGTGGATATCTGCAAGGGGGTGAAAAACTGTTTTTT.

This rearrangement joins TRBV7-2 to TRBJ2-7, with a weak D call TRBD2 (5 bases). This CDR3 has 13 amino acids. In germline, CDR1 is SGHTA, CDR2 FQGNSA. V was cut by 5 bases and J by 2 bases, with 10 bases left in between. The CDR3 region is CASSSPGAYEQYF. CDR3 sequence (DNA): TGTGCCAGCAGCAGTCCCGGGGCCTACGAGCAGTACTTC.

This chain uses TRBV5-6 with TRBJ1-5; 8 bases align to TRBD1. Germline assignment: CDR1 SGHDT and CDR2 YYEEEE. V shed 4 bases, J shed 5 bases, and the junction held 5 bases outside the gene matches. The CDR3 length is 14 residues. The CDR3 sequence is CASSPRGLDQPQHF. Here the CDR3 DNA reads TGTGCCAGCAGCCCCAGGGGGCTTGATCAGCCCCAGCATTTT. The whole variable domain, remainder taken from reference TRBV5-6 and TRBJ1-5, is DAGVTQSPTHLIKTRGQQVTLRCSPKSGHDTVSWYQQALGQGPQFIFQYYEEEERQRGNFPDRFSGHQFPNYSSELNVNALLLGDSALYLCASSPRGLDQPQHFGDGTRLSIL.

CDR3 coding DNA: TGCGCCAGCGGACCGGGACAGGCTTACAATGAGCAGTTCTTC. Translation gives CASGPGQAYNEQFF. V usage is TRBV5-1 and J usage is TRBJ2-1, with 8 positions matching TRBD1. Trimming took 7 bases from V and 4 from J; bases not matched to a gene: 7. The CDR3 totals 14 residues. Germline loops: CDR1 SGHRS, CDR2 YFSETQ.

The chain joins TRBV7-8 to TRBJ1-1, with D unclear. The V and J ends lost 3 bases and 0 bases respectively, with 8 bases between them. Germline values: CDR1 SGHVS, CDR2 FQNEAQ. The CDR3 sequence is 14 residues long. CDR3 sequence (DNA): TGTGCCAGCAGCTTGGAAGGAGTGAACACTGAAGCTTTCTTT. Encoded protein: CASSLEGVNTEAFF. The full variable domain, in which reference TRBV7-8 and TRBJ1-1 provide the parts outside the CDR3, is GAGVSQSPRYKVAKRGQDVALRCDPISGHVSLFWYQQALGQGPEFLTYFQNEAQLDKSGLPSDRFFAERPEGSVSTLKIQRTQQEDSAVYLCASSLEGVNTEAFFGQGTRLTVV.

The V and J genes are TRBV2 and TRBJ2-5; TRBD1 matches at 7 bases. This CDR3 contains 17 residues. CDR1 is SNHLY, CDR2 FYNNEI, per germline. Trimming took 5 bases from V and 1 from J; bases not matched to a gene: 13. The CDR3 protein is CASSSLRQGTPQETQYF. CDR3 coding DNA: TGTGCCAGCAGTAGCCTTAGACAGGGTACCCCCCAAGAGACCCAGTACTTC. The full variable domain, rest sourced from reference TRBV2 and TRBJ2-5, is EPEVTQTPSHQVTQMGQEVILRCVPISNHLYFYWYRQILGQKVEFLVSFYNNEISEKSEIFDDQFSVERPDGSNFTLKIRSTKLEDSAMYFCASSSLRQGTPQETQYFGPGTRLLVL.

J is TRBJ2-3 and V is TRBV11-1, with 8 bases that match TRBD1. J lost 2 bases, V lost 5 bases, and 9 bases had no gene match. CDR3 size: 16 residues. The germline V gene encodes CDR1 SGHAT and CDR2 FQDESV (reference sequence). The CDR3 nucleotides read TGTGCCAGCAGCACCGGGACAGGAGCCACCACAGATACGCAGTATTTT. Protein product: CASSTGTGATTDTQYF.

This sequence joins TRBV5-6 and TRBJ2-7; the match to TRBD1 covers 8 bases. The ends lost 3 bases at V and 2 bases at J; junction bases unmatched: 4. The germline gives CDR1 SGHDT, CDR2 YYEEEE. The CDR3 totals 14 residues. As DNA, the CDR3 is TGTGCCAGCAGCTGGGACAGGTCCCCCTACGAGCAGTACTTC. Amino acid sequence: CASSWDRSPYEQYF.

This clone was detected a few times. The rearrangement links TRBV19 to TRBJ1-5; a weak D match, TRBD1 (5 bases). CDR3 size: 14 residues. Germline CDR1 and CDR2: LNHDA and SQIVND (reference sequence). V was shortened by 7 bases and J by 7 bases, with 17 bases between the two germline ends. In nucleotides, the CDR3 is TGTGCCAGTACAAGTCGGGGGGAGATGCAGCCCCAGCATTTT. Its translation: CASTSRGEMQPQHF.

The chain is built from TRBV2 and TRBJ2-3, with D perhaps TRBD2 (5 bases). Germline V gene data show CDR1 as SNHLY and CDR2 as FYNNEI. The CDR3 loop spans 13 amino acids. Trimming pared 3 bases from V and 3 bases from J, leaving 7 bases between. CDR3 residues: CASSDIATDTQYF. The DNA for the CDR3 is TGTGCCAGCAGTGATATAGCGACAGATACGCAGTATTTT.

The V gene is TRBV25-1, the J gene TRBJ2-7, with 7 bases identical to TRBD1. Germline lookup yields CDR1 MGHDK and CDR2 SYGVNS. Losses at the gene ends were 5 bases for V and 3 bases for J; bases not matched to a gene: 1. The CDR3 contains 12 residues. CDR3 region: CASSTGDYEQYF. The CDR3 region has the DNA TGTGCCAGCAGTACAGGGGACTACGAGCAGTACTTC.

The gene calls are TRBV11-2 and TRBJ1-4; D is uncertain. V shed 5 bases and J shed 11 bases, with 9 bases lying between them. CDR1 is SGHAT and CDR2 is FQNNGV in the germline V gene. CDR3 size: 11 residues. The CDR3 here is CASSLPGKLFF. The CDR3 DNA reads TGTGCCAGCAGCCTTCCGGGGAAACTGTTTTTT.

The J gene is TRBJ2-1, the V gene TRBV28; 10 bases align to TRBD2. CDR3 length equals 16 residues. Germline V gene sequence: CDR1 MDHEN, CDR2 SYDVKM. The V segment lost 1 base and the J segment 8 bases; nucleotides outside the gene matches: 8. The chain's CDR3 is CASSLSPSGSGYEQFF. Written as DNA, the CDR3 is TGTGCCAGCAGTTTATCCCCTAGCGGGAGTGGTTATGAGCAGTTCTTC.

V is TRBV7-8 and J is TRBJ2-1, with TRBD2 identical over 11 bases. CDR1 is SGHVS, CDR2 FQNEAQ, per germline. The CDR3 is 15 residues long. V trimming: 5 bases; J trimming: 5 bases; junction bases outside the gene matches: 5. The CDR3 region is CASSRGLAENNEQFF. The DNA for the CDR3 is TGTGCCAGCAGCCGGGGACTAGCGGAGAACAATGAGCAGTTCTTC.

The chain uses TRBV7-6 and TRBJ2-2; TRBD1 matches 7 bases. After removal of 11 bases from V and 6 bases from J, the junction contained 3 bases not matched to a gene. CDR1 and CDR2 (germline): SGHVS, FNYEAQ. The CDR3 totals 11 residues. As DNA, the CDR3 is TGTGCCGGACAGGAGGCCGGGGAGCTGTTTTTT. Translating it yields CAGQEAGELFF. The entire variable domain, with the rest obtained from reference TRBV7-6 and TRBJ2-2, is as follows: GAGVSQSPRYKVTKRGQDVALRCDPISGHVSLYWYRQALGQGPEFLTYFNYEAQQDKSGLPNDRFSAERPEGSISTLTIQRTEQRDSAMYRCAGQEAGELFFGEGSRLTVL.

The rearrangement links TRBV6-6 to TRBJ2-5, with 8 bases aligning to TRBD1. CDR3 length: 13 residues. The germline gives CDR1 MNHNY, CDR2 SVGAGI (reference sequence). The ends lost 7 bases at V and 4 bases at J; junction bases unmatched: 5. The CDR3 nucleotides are TGTGCCAGCAATGGACAGGGACCAGAGACCCAGTACTTC. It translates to CASNGQGPETQYF.

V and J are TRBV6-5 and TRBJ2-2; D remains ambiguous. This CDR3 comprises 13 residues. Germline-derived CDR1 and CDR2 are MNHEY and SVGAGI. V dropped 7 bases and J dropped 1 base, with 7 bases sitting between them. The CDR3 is CASKTLNTGELFF. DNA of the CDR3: TGTGCCAGCAAGACACTGAACACCGGGGAGCTGTTTTTT.

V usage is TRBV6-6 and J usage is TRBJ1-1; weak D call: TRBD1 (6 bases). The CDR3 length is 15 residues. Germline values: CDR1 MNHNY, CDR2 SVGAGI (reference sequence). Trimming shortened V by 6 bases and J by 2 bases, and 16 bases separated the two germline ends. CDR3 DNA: TGTGCCAGCAGCCCTATCACAGGGCGAAACACTGAAGCTTTCTTT. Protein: CASSPITGRNTEAFF.